The 13 T cell receptor beta chains reported below all come from one sample, sequenced in a study of blood T cell repertoires in COVID-19. The protocol was immunoSEQ multiplex PCR, while the TCRdb copy is restricted to in-frame clones and leaves out a portion. Counted here are tens of thousands of clones, over 70% occurring once; the ten biggest clones make up roughly 10%. The sample comprised peripheral blood. These receptor sequences come from a man aged 25-45 years with COVID-19, enrolled during active disease.

The gene calls are TRBV24-1 and TRBJ2-1; 12 nucleotides agree with TRBD2. V dropped 4 bases and J dropped 8; count of bases not matched to a gene: 8. The CDR3 totals 16 residues. Germline assignment: CDR1 KGHDR and CDR2 SFDVKD. CDR3 sequence: CATSDPSGRGGDEQFF. The CDR3 nucleotides are TGTGCCACCAGTGACCCTAGCGGGAGGGGCGGGGATGAGCAGTTCTTC.

The rearrangement joins TRBV6-2 or TRBV6-3 to TRBJ1-5; 7 bases match TRBD1. Germline V lookup: CDR1 MNHEY, CDR2 SVGEGT. V was pared by 2 bases and J by 6 bases, with 4 bases of the junction left unmatched. The CDR3 consists of 14 residues. The CDR3 sequence is CASSYVAGGQPQHF. The DNA of the CDR3 is TGTGCCAGCAGTTACGTGGCAGGGGGTCAGCCCCAGCATTTT.

V usage is TRBV7-9 and J usage is TRBJ1-4, with 9 bases lining up with TRBD1. CDR3 length: 15 residues. CDR1 is SEHNR and CDR2 is FQNEAQ in the germline V gene (reference sequence). Unmatched junction bases numbered 4, after V lost 3 bases and J lost 5 bases. CDR3 nucleotides: TGTGCCAGCAGCTTTGGACAGGGGCAGAATGAAAAACTGTTTTTT. Translation: CASSFGQGQNEKLFF.

The V gene is TRBV4-2, the J gene TRBJ2-7; TRBD2 matches 10 bases. Looked up from germline, CDR1 is LGHNA and CDR2 is YNFKEQ. J gave up 7 bases and V 0 bases, and 12 bases lay outside the gene matches. The CDR3 is made up of 17 amino acids. The CDR3 sequence: CASSQDPGLADAREQYF. The CDR3 DNA is TGTGCCAGCAGCCAAGATCCCGGACTAGCGGACGCCCGGGAGCAGTACTTC.

CDR3 protein: CASSPAGQGTEAFF. The CDR3 region has the DNA TGTGCCAGCAGCCCCGCAGGACAGGGCACTGAAGCTTTCTTT. The chain has TRBV9 and TRBJ1-1, with 8 positions matching TRBD1. The CDR3 is 14 amino acids. J gave up 4 bases and V 4 bases, and 6 bases lay outside the gene matches. Per the germline V gene, CDR1 is SGDLS and CDR2 is YYNGEE.

V gene TRBV5-1 combines with J gene TRBJ1-4; 8 nucleotides match TRBD1. This CDR3 region has 13 residues. Trimming removed 2 bases from V and 7 bases from J; junction bases left unmatched: 1. Germline V CDR1 and CDR2: SGHRS, YFSETQ. The CDR3 region has the DNA TGCGCCAGCAGCTTCAGGGGGCCTGAAAAACTGTTTTTT. This encodes CASSFRGPEKLFF.

The chain couples TRBV5-5 to TRBJ1-2; 7 nucleotides match TRBD1. The CDR3 sequence is 14 residues long. The V gene's germline CDR1 is SGHKS and CDR2 YYEKEE (reference sequence). V lost 6 bases, J lost 2 bases, and 7 bases stayed unmatched. CDR3 nucleotide sequence: TGTGCCAGCATGCCAGGGGGTTGGAACTATGGCTACACCTTC. Its protein product is CASMPGGWNYGYTF.

Within the sample, this clone is medium-sized. The J gene is TRBJ1-5, the V gene TRBV29-1; 8 bases match TRBD1. Germline V CDR1 and CDR2: SQVTM, ANQGSEA. V trimming: 4 bases; J trimming: 7 bases; junction bases outside the gene matches: 6. This CDR3 spans 13 amino acids. CDR3 in DNA: TGCAGCGTTGTACAGGGGGGCGGGCAGCCCCAGCATTTT. Translation gives CSVVQGGGQPQHF.

This clone was detected only a few times. This sequence joins TRBV19 and TRBJ2-2; D might be TRBD2 (6 bases). Germline CDR1 is LNHDA and CDR2 is SQIVND (reference sequence). The V and J ends lost 7 bases and 6 bases respectively, with 15 bases between them. The CDR3 has 14 residues. This CDR3 is CASKNQGGPGELFF. CDR3 bases: TGTGCCAGTAAAAACCAGGGAGGTCCCGGGGAGCTGTTTTTT. Looking up the rest from reference TRBV19 and TRBJ2-2 gives the full variable domain: DGGITQSPKYLFRKEGQNVTLSCEQNLNHDAMYWYRQDPGQGLRLIYYSQIVNDFQKGDIAEGYSVSREKKESFPLTVTSAQKNPTAFYLCASKNQGGPGELFFGEGSRLTVL.

J is TRBJ1-2 and V is TRBV24-1; TRBD1 matches at 7 bases. The CDR3 loop spans 14 amino acids. Germline-derived CDR1 and CDR2 are KGHDR and SFDVKD. V dropped 5 bases and J dropped 2; count of bases not matched to a gene: 4. CDR3 in DNA: TGTGCCACCAGTGCAACGGACAGGAACTATGGCTACACCTTC. Its translation is CATSATDRNYGYTF.

The chain has TRBV7-2 and TRBJ1-3; D might be TRBD1 (6 bases). V was clipped by 4 bases and J by 4 bases, with 11 bases between them. This CDR3 has 14 residues. CDR1 SGHTA and CDR2 FQGNSA come from the germline V gene. For the CDR3, the DNA is TGTGCCAGCAGCTCGACGGGGACAGGAAACACCATATATTTT. Amino acid sequence: CASSSTGTGNTIYF.

The J gene is TRBJ1-1, the V gene TRBV6-6, with unresolved D. Germline V CDR1 and CDR2: MNHNY, SVGAGI (reference sequence). V shed 6 bases and J shed 0 bases, with 17 bases lying between them. The CDR3 totals 16 residues. CDR3 nucleotides: TGTGCCAGCAGCCGGGGAGGGAGAGGGATGAACACTGAAGCTTTCTTT. This encodes CASSRGGRGMNTEAFF.

The chain combines TRBV15 with TRBJ1-6; no clear D gene. Trimming removed 6 bases at V and 8 bases at J, with 14 bases between. This CDR3 comprises 14 residues. Germline assignment: CDR1 LNHNV and CDR2 YYDKDF (reference sequence). DNA for the CDR3: TGTGCCACCAGTAGTCGTGAGGCCCATTCACCCCTCCACTTT. Encoded protein: CATSSREAHSPLHF. Full variable domain (missing parts from reference TRBV15 and TRBJ1-6): DAMVIQNPRYQVTQFGKPVTLSCSQTLNHNVMYWYQQKSSQAPKLLFHYYDKDFNNEADTPDNFQSRRPNTSFCFLDIRSPGLGDTAMYLCATSSREAHSPLHFGNGTRLTVT.